The source of this T cell receptor beta chain is a study of blood T cell repertoires in COVID-19. About the research overall: Sources were T cells, B-cell-depleted T cells, or PBMCs; the material itself was cDNA or gDNA.

The CDR3 is 18 residues long. Germline CDR1 reads SGHDT; CDR2 reads YYEEEE. Unmatched junction bases numbered 9, after V lost 0 bases and J lost 1 base. Measured with immunoSEQ multiplex PCR; TCRdb has only the in-frame clones, and not every one. This table has under 65,000 clones, about 90% appearing once. Material: peripheral blood. V and J are TRBV5-6 and TRBJ2-4; 8 bases are shared with TRBD2. This clonotype originated in a man aged 80 or over in a cohort sampled during active COVID-19. CDR3 nucleotide sequence: TGTGCCAGCAGCTTGGAGGTCGGGGGGGCCCAGGCCAAAAACATTCAGTACTTC. This gives the protein CASSLEVGGAQAKNIQYF.